The clone carrying this T cell receptor (beta chain) was observed a handful of times. What it binds is unknown. The source of the sample is a study of T-cell memory formation after mild COVID-19. The overall study: Among the donors, TCR clusters were largely specific to each donor.

Researchers used 5'RACE with constant-segment primers to make TCR alpha and TCR beta cDNA libraries that carry sample barcodes and UMIs. A single record per CDR3 protein comes from TCRdb applying MiXCR to the 5' RACE reads. In the table there are 300,000 to 350,000 distinct CDR3 sequences, roughly 15% of which are singletons. The study's findings and limits: Clones which contracted sat mainly in CM and EM if CD4+, and in EMRA if CD8+. Clones shrinking between day 15 and 85 showed a balanced CD4/CD8 split, and those that grew later tilted toward CD4+.

V lost 4 bases, J lost 6 bases, and 7 bases stayed unmatched. CDR1 and CDR2 from the germline V gene are SGHTA and FQGNSA. The CDR3 has 14 amino acids. The TCR was taken from a man between 18 and 35 years old who had mild COVID-19 (a few samples of this study predate the infection). Cell type and time point are not known. This chain joins TRBV7-2 and TRBJ1-2; 8 bases agree with TRBD1. Sequencing was carried out using PBMCs or a T cell subset sorted from them (not recorded which). The CDR3 nucleotides are TGTGCCAGCAGCTACCGGACAGGGAAAGATGGCTACACCTTC. Amino acids: CASSYRTGKDGYTF. The whole variable domain, remainder taken from reference TRBV7-2 and TRBJ1-2, is GAGVSQSPSNKVTEKGKDVELRCDPISGHTALYWYRQSLGQGLEFLIYFQGNSAPDKSGLPSDRFSAERTGGSVSTLTIQRTQQEDSAVYLCASSYRTGKDGYTFGSGTRLTVV.